This T cell receptor (beta chain) was documented in a study of response to subunit inactivated influenza vaccine. In its sample, this clonotype was seen a few times. TCRdb reprocessed the RT-PCR reads with MiXCR, giving one entry per CDR3 protein. The sample yields hundreds of thousands of distinct CDR3 sequences, approximately 11% seen once. The CDR3 runs 15 residues. Looked up from germline, CDR1 is SGHRS and CDR2 is YFSETQ. The ends lost 4 bases at V and 7 bases at J; junction bases unmatched: 5. These same data were also listed under a study on T cells expressing NK-cell markers. That source reports: 5'RACE template switching with UMIs generated TCR beta cDNA. Sequencing covered eight donors, seven HCMV-seropositive and one seronegative. Roughly 1.0-7.0% of CD8+ T cells in 6 or 7 donors belonged to dominant NKG2C+ clonotypes.

The receptor was isolated from a man aged 50 to 59 who received an inactivated influenza vaccine. The sample here was PBMCs from blood, taken on the day of vaccination. The chain links TRBV5-1 to TRBJ2-1, with 13 bases that match TRBD2. CDR3 loop: CASSPWTSGGNEQFF. CDR3 in DNA: TGCGCCAGCAGCCCCTGGACTAGCGGGGGTAATGAGCAGTTCTTC.